A selection of T cell receptor beta chains follows, all from one sample in a study of blood T cell repertoires in COVID-19. Method: immunoSEQ multiplex PCR; TCRdb's copy keeps in-frame clones and lacks some. Among about 180,000 clones listed, around 80% were seen once. Input material: PBMCs or T cells enriched from blood (not recorded which). The receptors shown here come from a man in his sixties who had been exposed to COVID-19. CDR3s include the opening cysteine and the closing phenylalanine or tryptophan. A D gene is named only where the DNA matches it firmly. Some rows mark clone size as missing; the rest say once, few, many or name a class of expanded clone.

J gene,V gene,clone size,D gene,CDR3 protein,CDR3 DNA
TRBJ2-7,TRBV5-1,.,TRBD2,CASSLDEREYAEQYF,TGCGCCAGCAGCTTGGATGAGCGGGAGTATGCCGAGCAGTACTTC
TRBJ1-6,TRBV7-8,.,.,CASSSKQDSPLHF,TGTGCCAGCAGCTCCAAACAGGATTCACCCCTCCACTTT
TRBJ2-3,TRBV5-4,.,.,CASRVGAGPTDTQYF,TGTGCCAGCAGGGTGGGGGCAGGGCCCACAGATACGCAGTATTTT
TRBJ2-7,TRBV18,.,.,CASSPWLAYEQYF,TGTGCCAGCTCACCGTGGCTTGCCTACGAGCAGTACTTC
TRBJ2-5,TRBV5-6,.,.,CASSLGTGPGETQYF,TGTGCCAGCAGCTTAGGAACAGGGCCAGGGGAGACCCAGTACTTC
TRBJ1-6,TRBV27,.,TRBD1,CASSSWTGLYSPLHF,TGTGCCAGCAGTTCGTGGACAGGGTTGTATTCACCCCTCCACTTT
TRBJ2-1,TRBV11-3,.,.,CASSATYNEQFF,TGTGCCAGCAGCGCGACATACAATGAGCAGTTCTTC
TRBJ2-1,TRBV5-1,once,TRBD2,CASSLARLGGSNEQFF,TGCGCCAGCAGCTTGGCCCGGTTGGGGGGGTCCAATGAGCAGTTCTTC
TRBJ1-5,TRBV24-1,.,TRBD1,CATSDAGQGVEGWQPQHF,TGTGCCACCAGTGACGCGGGACAGGGGGTTGAAGGTTGGCAGCCCCAGCATTTT
TRBJ2-1,TRBV7-2,.,TRBD1,CASSLYRDRGNEQFF,TGTGCCAGCAGCTTATACAGGGACAGGGGCAATGAGCAGTTCTTC
TRBJ1-2,TRBV19,once,TRBD1,CASSGRTGLDYGYTF,TGTGCCAGTAGTGGACGGACAGGGTTGGACTATGGCTACACCTTC
TRBJ2-3,TRBV10-2,.,TRBD2,CASSSREGDTQYF,TGCGCCAGCAGCTCCCGGGAGGGAGATACGCAGTATTTT
TRBJ1-1,TRBV27,few,.,CASSPITQPRRDEAFF,TGTGCCAGCAGTCCCATAACCCAACCGAGGAGGGATGAAGCTTTCTTT
TRBJ2-5,TRBV5-1,few,.,CASSLAGVPSQETQYF,TGCGCCAGCAGCTTGGCCGGGGTCCCGAGCCAAGAGACCCAGTACTTC
TRBJ2-7,TRBV2,few,TRBD2,CASMLVGFGTSGPSYEQYF,TGTGCCAGCATGTTGGTGGGGTTTGGGACTAGCGGTCCCTCCTACGAGCAGTACTTC
TRBJ1-1,TRBV27,.,.,CASSLIWATDEAFF,TGTGCCAGCAGTTTGATTTGGGCAACAGATGAAGCTTTCTTT
TRBJ2-2,TRBV19,.,.,CASRGGWTEVTGELFF,TGTGCCAGTAGAGGAGGCTGGACGGAGGTCACCGGGGAGCTGTTTTTT
TRBJ2-4,TRBV6-5,.,.,CALSRGLENIQYF,TGTGCCCTTAGTAGGGGGTTGGAAAACATTCAGTACTTC
TRBJ1-2,TRBV12-3/TRBV12-4,few,.,CASSPGRLDGYTF,TGTGCCAGCAGCCCAGGGAGGTTGGATGGCTACACCTTC
TRBJ1-2,TRBV4-2,few,.,CASSQVAVGGYGYTF,TGTGCCAGCAGCCAAGTGGCCGTCGGGGGCTATGGCTACACCTTC
TRBJ2-7,TRBV29-1,many,TRBD1,CSVGGQAYEQYF,TGCAGCGTTGGGGGACAGGCCTACGAGCAGTACTTC
TRBJ1-4,TRBV7-9,.,TRBD1,CASSSNSQGAREKLFF,TGTGCCAGCAGCTCAAACTCGCAGGGGGCGCGTGAAAAACTGTTTTTT
TRBJ1-2,TRBV5-6,.,TRBD1,CASSTATGTGNYGYTF,TGTGCCAGCAGCACGGCTACCGGGACAGGGAACTATGGCTACACCTTC
TRBJ2-7,TRBV28,medium-sized,.,CASTLTGVPYEQYF,TGTGCCAGCACCCTCACGGGGGTTCCCTACGAGCAGTACTTC
TRBJ1-5,TRBV24-1,once,.,CATSDGPSNQPQHF,TGTGCCACCAGTGATGGGCCTAGCAATCAGCCCCAGCATTTT
TRBJ2-1,TRBV19,.,TRBD1,CASRADRSSYNEQFF,TGTGCCAGTAGAGCGGACAGGAGCTCCTACAATGAGCAGTTCTTC
TRBJ2-1,TRBV5-4,.,.,CASSTTEYNEQFF,TGTGCCAGCAGCACGACGGAGTACAATGAGCAGTTCTTC
TRBJ1-1,TRBV11-3,.,.,CASSSRVVGSTEAFF,TGTGCCAGCAGCTCCCGGGTAGTCGGGAGCACTGAAGCTTTCTTT
TRBJ1-6,TRBV12-3/TRBV12-4,.,.,CASSLDGDSPLHF,TGTGCCAGCAGTTTAGACGGGGATTCACCCCTCCACTTT
TRBJ1-6,TRBV30,.,.,CAWSVSSYNSPLHF,TGTGCCTGGAGTGTGAGCTCCTATAATTCACCCCTCCACTTT
TRBJ1-2,TRBV2,.,.,CASSDSNYGYTF,TGTGCCAGCAGTGACAGTAACTATGGCTACACCTTC
TRBJ1-4,TRBV2,few,TRBD1,CASTRTGTNEKLFF,TGTGCCAGCACGAGGACAGGGACTAATGAAAAACTGTTTTTT
TRBJ1-2,TRBV30,.,.,CAWTTDAGGYTF,TGTGCCTGGACGACCGACGCGGGGGGCTACACCTTC
TRBJ2-1,TRBV19,few,.,CASNHRDNEQFF,TGTGCCAGTAATCACAGGGATAATGAGCAGTTCTTC
TRBJ1-2,TRBV30,.,TRBD1,CAWGTGTGPYGYTF,TGTGCCTGGGGTACCGGGACAGGTCCCTATGGCTACACCTTC
TRBJ2-1,TRBV10-3,.,.,CAIADYSYNEQFF,TGTGCCATAGCGGATTACTCCTACAATGAGCAGTTCTTC
TRBJ1-2,TRBV6-5,.,.,CASRTANYGYTF,TGTGCCAGCAGGACAGCCAACTATGGCTACACCTTC
TRBJ2-5,TRBV7-9,.,.,CASSERAGLETQYF,TGTGCCAGCAGCGAGCGGGCAGGGCTAGAGACCCAGTACTTC
TRBJ1-4,TRBV2,.,.,CASSEALGFRGYNEKLFF,TGTGCCAGCAGTGAAGCGCTGGGCTTTCGGGGTTACAATGAAAAACTGTTTTTT
TRBJ1-2,TRBV9,.,.,CASSTTQANYGYTF,TGTGCCAGCAGCACTACACAGGCTAACTATGGCTACACCTTC
TRBJ1-2,TRBV6-5,.,.,CASNQVYGYTF,TGTGCCAGCAATCAGGTCTATGGCTACACCTTC
TRBJ1-5,TRBV29-1,.,.,CSVEEGANQPQHF,TGCAGCGTTGAAGAGGGGGCCAATCAGCCCCAGCATTTT
TRBJ2-3,TRBV5-1,few,TRBD2,CASSAQLAGASDTQYF,TGCGCCAGCAGCGCCCAACTAGCGGGAGCTTCGGATACGCAGTATTTT
TRBJ2-7,TRBV7-8,many,TRBD2,CASTSRNLAANSYEQYF,TGTGCCAGCACCTCCCGTAATCTAGCGGCCAACTCCTACGAGCAGTACTTC
TRBJ1-5,TRBV12-3/TRBV12-4,.,.,CASSSVSNQPQHF,TGTGCCAGCAGTTCCGTTAGCAATCAGCCCCAGCATTTT